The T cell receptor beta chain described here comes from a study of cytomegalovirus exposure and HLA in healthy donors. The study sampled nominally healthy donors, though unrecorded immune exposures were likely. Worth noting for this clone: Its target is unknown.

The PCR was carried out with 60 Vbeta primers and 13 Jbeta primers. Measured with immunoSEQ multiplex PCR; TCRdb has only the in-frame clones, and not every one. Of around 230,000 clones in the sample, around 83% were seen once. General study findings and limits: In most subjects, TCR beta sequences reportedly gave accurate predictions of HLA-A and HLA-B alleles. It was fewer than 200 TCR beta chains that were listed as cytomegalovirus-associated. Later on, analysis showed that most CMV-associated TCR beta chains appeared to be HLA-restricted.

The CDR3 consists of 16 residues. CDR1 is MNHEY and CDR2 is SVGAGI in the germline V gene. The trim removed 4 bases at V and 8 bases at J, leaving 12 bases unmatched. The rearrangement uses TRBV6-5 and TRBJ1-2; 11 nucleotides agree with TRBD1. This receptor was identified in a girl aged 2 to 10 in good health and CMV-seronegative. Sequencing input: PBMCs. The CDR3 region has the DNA TGTGCCAGCAGTTCCTCCCTATGGGACAGGGGGGACGGCTACACCTTC. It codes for CASSSSLWDRGDGYTF.